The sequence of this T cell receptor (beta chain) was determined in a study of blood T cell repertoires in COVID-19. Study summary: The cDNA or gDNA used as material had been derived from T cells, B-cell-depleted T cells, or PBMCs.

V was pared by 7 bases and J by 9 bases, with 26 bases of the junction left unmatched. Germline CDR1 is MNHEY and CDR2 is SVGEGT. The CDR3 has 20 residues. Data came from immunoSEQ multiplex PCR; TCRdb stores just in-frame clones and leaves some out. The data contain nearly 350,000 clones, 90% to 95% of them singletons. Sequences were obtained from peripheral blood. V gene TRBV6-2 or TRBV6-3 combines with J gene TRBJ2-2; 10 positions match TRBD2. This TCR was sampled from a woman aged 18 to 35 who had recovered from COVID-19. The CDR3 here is CASNPPLPSGSGVLIRELFF. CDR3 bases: TGTGCCAGCAACCCCCCCCTCCCTAGCGGGAGCGGGGTTTTAATTCGGGAGCTGTTTTTT.